These 22 T cell receptor beta chains share one sample of origin, sequenced in a study of cytomegalovirus exposure and HLA in healthy donors. In the PCR, 60 Vbeta and 13 Jbeta primers were used. Method: immunoSEQ multiplex PCR; TCRdb's copy keeps in-frame clones and lacks some. The repertoire table contains around 50,000 clones. What was sequenced was PBMCs. The source of these receptors is a male donor in good health and CMV-seronegative.

The rearrangement uses TRBV4-3 and TRBJ1-3, with TRBD1 matching over 7 bases. The germline V gene has CDR1 LGHNA and CDR2 YSLEER. Trimming removed 5 bases from V and 0 bases from J; junction bases left unmatched: 7. The CDR3 is 16 amino acids. The CDR3 region has the DNA TGCGCCAGCAGCATCGACAGGGTGGTCTCTGGAAACACCATATATTTT. This codes for CASSIDRVVSGNTIYF.

The chain couples TRBV30 to TRBJ2-7; no firm D call. With 2 bases removed from V and 2 bases from J, the gap between germline ends came to 4 bases. This CDR3 has 11 residues. The germline V gene has CDR1 GTSNPN and CDR2 SVGIG (reference sequence). In nucleotides, the CDR3 is TGTGCCTGGAGTATCGCCTACGAGCAGTACTTC. It specifies CAWSIAYEQYF. Drawing the rest from reference TRBV30 and TRBJ2-7, the complete variable domain is SQTIHQWPATLVQPVGSPLSLECTVEGTSNPNLYWYRQAAGRGLQLLFYSVGIGQISSEVPQNLSASRPQDRQFILSSKKLLLSDSGFYLCAWSIAYEQYFGPGTRLTVT.

The J gene is TRBJ2-7, the V gene TRBV7-2, with TRBD2 identical over 8 bases. The CDR3 runs to 14 residues. V was pared by 6 bases and J by 0 bases, with 4 bases of the junction left unmatched. Germline V gene lookup returns CDR1 SGHTA and CDR2 FQGNSA. CDR3 loop: CASSHTSGSYEQYF. CDR3 coding DNA: TGTGCCAGCAGTCATACTAGCGGCTCCTACGAGCAGTACTTC.

This chain links TRBV7-8 with TRBJ1-1; D is undetermined. V lost 5 bases and J lost 0, with 13 bases in between. CDR1 is SGHVS, CDR2 FQNEAQ, per germline. This CDR3 has 15 amino acids. DNA of the CDR3: TGTGCCAGCAGCCGGGTCCCGGAGGTGAACACTGAAGCTTTCTTT. Translation gives CASSRVPEVNTEAFF.

The V and J genes are TRBV9 and TRBJ2-5, with 7 bases fitting TRBD2. There are 14 residues in the CDR3. The V and J ends lost 5 bases and 0 bases, in that order; junction bases with no gene match: 4. Germline V gene data show CDR1 as SGDLS and CDR2 as YYNGEE. This chain's CDR3 is CASSPRGDQETQYF. The DNA for the CDR3 is TGTGCCAGCAGTCCTCGGGGGGACCAAGAGACCCAGTACTTC.

This chain connects TRBV5-1 to TRBJ2-5, with 11 nucleotides matching TRBD2. Germline lookup yields CDR1 SGHRS and CDR2 YFSETQ. This CDR3 contains 15 residues. With 2 bases clipped from V and 5 bases from J, the junction kept 5 bases outside the gene matches. The CDR3 nucleotides are TGCGCCAGCAGCTTTACTAGCGGGGGCCATGAGACCCAGTACTTC. It encodes CASSFTSGGHETQYF. The full variable domain, rest sourced from reference TRBV5-1 and TRBJ2-5, is KAGVTQTPRYLIKTRGQQVTLSCSPISGHRSVSWYQQTPGQGLQFLFEYFSETQRNKGNFPGRFSGRQFSNSRSEMNVSTLELGDSALYLCASSFTSGGHETQYFGPGTRLLVL.

This chain joins TRBV5-1 and TRBJ2-3; unclear D gene. This CDR3 comprises 15 residues. The V gene's germline CDR1 is SGHRS and CDR2 YFSETQ. Between the trimmed V and J ends, which lost 0 bases and 0 bases, there was a span of 8 bases. The CDR3 sequence: CASSLESPSTDTQYF. Here the CDR3 DNA reads TGCGCCAGCAGCTTGGAATCCCCTAGCACAGATACGCAGTATTTT.

The rearrangement links TRBV11-2 to TRBJ2-1; TRBD2 matches 10 bases. This CDR3 spans 16 amino acids. The J segment lost 10 bases and the V segment lost 4 bases, leaving 13 bases of the junction unmatched. Germline CDR1 SGHAT, CDR2 FQNNGV. The CDR3 loop reads CASSSLTSGVPWEQFF. For the CDR3, the DNA is TGTGCCAGCAGCTCACTTACTAGCGGGGTCCCCTGGGAGCAGTTCTTC.

The chain links TRBV7-2 to TRBJ2-7; 7 bases align to TRBD1. The CDR3 extends over 15 amino acids. The V and J ends lost 5 bases and 2 bases, in that order; junction bases with no gene match: 9. Germline CDR1 is SGHTA and CDR2 is FQGNSA. The DNA for the CDR3 is TGTGCCAGCAGCACCTCGACAGGGCTGCCCTACGAGCAGTACTTC. It encodes CASSTSTGLPYEQYF.

This rearrangement joins TRBV9 to TRBJ1-1, with 8 bases matching TRBD1. Germline V lookup: CDR1 SGDLS, CDR2 YYNGEE. CDR3 size: 14 residues. The ends lost 3 bases at V and 0 bases at J; junction bases unmatched: 1. The CDR3 DNA is TGTGCCAGCAGCGAGGGACAGGTGAACACTGAAGCTTTCTTT. This encodes CASSEGQVNTEAFF.

V gene TRBV7-9 combines with J gene TRBJ1-5, with D possibly being TRBD1 (6 bases). This CDR3 region has 15 residues. V was pared by 2 bases and J by 1 base, with 9 bases between. Germline CDR1 is SEHNR and CDR2 is FQNEAQ (reference sequence). CDR3 nucleotides: TGTGCCAGCAGCTTATCAGGGGCGAGCAATCAGCCCCAGCATTTT. It encodes CASSLSGASNQPQHF.

The chain carries TRBV6-1 and TRBJ2-5, with D perhaps TRBD2 (6 bases). CDR3 size: 14 residues. Germline V gene data show CDR1 as MNHNS and CDR2 as SASEGT. Trimming stripped 3 bases from V and 5 bases from J, with 13 bases between. In nucleotides, the CDR3 is TGTGCCAGCAGTGATCCGGGCCGGGGGGAGACCCAGTACTTC. Translated: CASSDPGRGETQYF.

V gene TRBV5-1 combines with J gene TRBJ1-3, with a tentative D call TRBD1 (6 bases). This CDR3 spans 15 amino acids. The V end lost 0 bases, the J end lost 4 bases, and 11 bases lay between the germline ends. Germline CDR1 SGHRS, CDR2 YFSETQ. CDR3 sequence (DNA): TGCGCCAGCAGCTTGGGACAGGCATTGGGAAACACCATATATTTT. It translates to CASSLGQALGNTIYF.

The V call is TRBV6-1, the J call TRBJ1-6; D is unresolved. The CDR3 spans 13 residues. With 8 bases removed from V and 3 bases from J, the gap between germline ends came to 8 bases. Germline values: CDR1 MNHNS, CDR2 SASEGT. CDR3 region: CASGGYYNSPLHF. The CDR3 DNA reads as TGTGCCAGCGGCGGATACTATAATTCACCCCTCCACTTT.

The gene calls are TRBV25-1 and TRBJ1-2; no clear D. Germline V CDR1 and CDR2: MGHDK, SYGVNS. V was shortened by 3 bases and J by 5 bases, with 4 bases between the two germline ends. The CDR3 loop spans 11 amino acids. The CDR3 is CASSERYGYTF. The CDR3 DNA follows: TGTGCCAGCAGTGAGAGGTATGGCTACACCTTC.

Concerning this clone: Other DNA sequences in this specimen translate into the identical CDR3. The V gene is TRBV5-1, the J gene TRBJ1-1; D gene uncertain. Germline lookup yields CDR1 SGHRS and CDR2 YFSETQ. The CDR3 sequence is 14 residues long. The V end was cut by 0 bases, the J end by 5 bases, with 11 bases between. CDR3 sequence reads: CASSLGGGETEAFF. CDR3 DNA: TGCGCCAGCAGCTTGGGCGGCGGGGAAACTGAAGCTTTCTTT.

The V call is TRBV29-1, the J call TRBJ2-6, with D perhaps matching TRBD1 (5 bases). Trimming cost V 6 bases and J 6 bases, with 18 bases left between them. Germline V gene data show CDR1 as SQVTM and CDR2 as ANQGSEA. CDR3 length: 15 residues. For the CDR3, the DNA is TGCAGCGTCTATCCCGACAGTCCCTCGGCCAACGTCCTGACTTTC. Its protein product is CSVYPDSPSANVLTF. Using reference TRBV29-1 and TRBJ2-6 for the parts outside the CDR3, the full variable domain is SAVISQKPSRDICQRGTSLTIQCQVDSQVTMMFWYRQQPGQSLTLIATANQGSEATYESGFVIDKFPISRPNLTFSTLTVSNMSPEDSSIYLCSVYPDSPSANVLTFGAGSRLTVL.

The gene calls are TRBV6-1 and TRBJ2-7; D uncertain. The CDR3 sequence is 15 residues long. Deletions cut 6 bases from V and 0 bases from J, with 15 bases between. CDR1 and CDR2 (germline): MNHNS, SASEGT. CDR3 protein: CASRNVPPVSYEQYF. CDR3 bases: TGTGCCAGCAGGAACGTCCCCCCGGTCTCCTACGAGCAGTACTTC.

The chain employs TRBV19 and TRBJ2-1; 8 nucleotides match TRBD2. This CDR3 has 17 residues. Germline CDR1 is LNHDA and CDR2 is SQIVND (reference sequence). V trimming: 5 bases; J trimming: 5 bases; junction bases outside the gene matches: 14. CDR3 sequence (DNA): TGTGCCAGTAGTCTGACTTTGGGCGGGGGGAAGAACAATGAGCAGTTCTTC. Its translation: CASSLTLGGGKNNEQFF.

The chain links TRBV4-1 to TRBJ1-4; 12 nucleotides line up with TRBD1. There are 17 residues in the CDR3. J was trimmed by 4 bases and V by 1 base; bases with no gene match: 4. The V gene's germline CDR1 is MGHRA and CDR2 YSYEKL. The CDR3 is CASSQGGTGGSNEKLFF. The CDR3 bases are TGCGCCAGCAGCCAAGGAGGGACAGGGGGCAGTAATGAAAAACTGTTTTTT.

This sequence joins TRBV7-9 and TRBJ1-2, with TRBD1 matching 7 bases. Germline lookup yields CDR1 SEHNR and CDR2 FQNEAQ (reference sequence). CDR3 length equals 15 residues. The junction had 10 bases not matched to a gene; V was cut back by 5 bases and J by 4 bases. The CDR3 reads CASSPKGAGTYGYTF. In DNA, the CDR3 is TGTGCCAGCAGCCCTAAGGGGGCTGGGACCTATGGCTACACCTTC.

CDR3 amino acids: CASSDPGTHLQYF. The DNA for the CDR3 is TGTGCCAGCAGTGACCCCGGGACACATCTTCAGTACTTC. V is TRBV6-1 and J is TRBJ2-4; maybe TRBD1 (6 bases). Germline V lookup: CDR1 MNHNS, CDR2 SASEGT. The CDR3 sequence is 13 residues long. The ends were cut back, 3 bases at V and 11 bases at J, with 14 bases in the middle.